This entry lists 14 T cell receptor beta chains sequenced from one sample in a study of cytomegalovirus exposure and HLA in healthy donors. Primers: 60 Vbeta forward and 13 Jbeta reverse. Sequenced by immunoSEQ multiplex PCR; TCRdb stores in-frame clones only, minus some. The data contain some 140,000 clones, 65% to 80% of them singletons. The sample taken for sequencing was PBMCs. These receptors were collected from a woman aged 45-65 years in good health and CMV-seropositive.

The chain combines TRBV14 with TRBJ1-1, with 9 bases matching TRBD1. Trimming took 4 bases from V and 2 from J; bases not matched to a gene: 29. The CDR3 is 23 residues long. Germline V gene data show CDR1 as SGHDN and CDR2 as FVKESK. CDR3 nucleotides: TGTGCCAGCAGCCCCCAGGTCCGGTTCCGGGACAGGGACTTCTTGGGGCGTAACACTGAAGCTTTCTTT. The encoded protein is CASSPQVRFRDRDFLGRNTEAFF. Complete variable domain (other parts from reference TRBV14 and TRBJ1-1): EAGVTQFPSHSVIEKGQTVTLRCDPISGHDNLYWYRRVMGKEIKFLLHFVKESKQDESGMPNNRFLAERTGGTYSTLKVQPAELEDSGVYFCASSPQVRFRDRDFLGRNTEAFFGQGTRLTVV.

In this sample, this clone turned up once. V and J are TRBV2 and TRBJ1-1, with 7 bases lining up with TRBD1. The CDR3 is 15 residues long. Germline V CDR1 and CDR2: SNHLY, FYNNEI. The junction had 7 bases not matched to a gene; V was cut back by 6 bases and J by 0 bases. CDR3 protein: CASRPGQILNTEAFF. The CDR3 DNA is TGTGCCAGCAGACCGGGACAGATCCTGAACACTGAAGCTTTCTTT.

V and J are TRBV5-1 and TRBJ1-5, with D tentatively TRBD1 (5 bases). Trimming left V 5 bases short and J 7 bases short, with 16 bases between. The CDR3 runs 14 residues. Germline CDR1 and CDR2: SGHRS and YFSETQ. In DNA, the CDR3 is TGCGCCAGCAGTCCCGGGGCGCGGGACCAGCCCCAGCATTTT. It is translated as CASSPGARDQPQHF.

J is TRBJ1-1 and V is TRBV5-1, with D possibly being TRBD1 (5 bases). This CDR3 contains 17 residues. From germline, CDR1 is SGHRS and CDR2 YFSETQ. The V and J ends lost 1 base and 3 bases respectively, with 19 bases between them. The chain's CDR3 is CASSLRWGGEWDTEAFF. CDR3 DNA: TGCGCCAGCAGCTTGCGGTGGGGGGGAGAGTGGGACACTGAAGCTTTCTTT. Looking up the rest from reference TRBV5-1 and TRBJ1-1 gives the full variable domain: KAGVTQTPRYLIKTRGQQVTLSCSPISGHRSVSWYQQTPGQGLQFLFEYFSETQRNKGNFPGRFSGRQFSNSRSEMNVSTLELGDSALYLCASSLRWGGEWDTEAFFGQGTRLTVV.

The V call is TRBV5-1, the J call TRBJ2-7; the D gene is possibly TRBD1 (6 bases). Per germline, CDR1 SGHRS and CDR2 YFSETQ. There are 15 residues in the CDR3. V was trimmed by 0 bases and J by 5 bases, leaving 15 bases between them. The CDR3 reads CASSLGDTLTDEQYF. As DNA, the CDR3 is TGCGCCAGCAGCTTGGGGGACACTCTTACGGACGAGCAGTACTTC.

V usage is TRBV5-4 and J usage is TRBJ1-5; the match to TRBD1 covers 8 bases. CDR1 and CDR2 (germline): SGHNT, YYREEE (reference sequence). After removal of 4 bases from V and 5 bases from J, the junction contained 5 bases not matched to a gene. The length of the CDR3 is 14 residues. The CDR3 DNA follows: TGTGCCAGCAGCAGCGACAGGGGCGATCAGCCCCAGCATTTT. It translates to CASSSDRGDQPQHF.

V gene TRBV7-3 combines with J gene TRBJ2-5, with D hard to call. V was pared by 2 bases and J by 4 bases, with 14 bases between. Germline values: CDR1 SGHTA, CDR2 FQGTGA. The CDR3 sequence is 15 residues long. The CDR3 region has the DNA TGTGCCAGCAGCTTACAGCCAGCGAGAGGAGAGACCCAGTACTTC. It is translated as CASSLQPARGETQYF.

The genes are TRBV11-1 and TRBJ2-5; no definite D call. Germline V CDR1 and CDR2: SGHAT, FQDESV (reference sequence). The CDR3 contains 12 residues. V lost 2 bases and J lost 5, with 6 bases in between. The DNA of the CDR3 is TGTGCCAGCAGCTTACTCCGGGAGACCCAGTACTTC. The encoded protein is CASSLLRETQYF.

J is TRBJ1-5 and V is TRBV4-3; tentatively, D is TRBD1 (5 bases). V gave up 0 bases and J gave up 0 bases, with 12 bases separating them. Germline V CDR1 and CDR2: LGHNA, YSLEER. CDR3 size: 17 residues. CDR3 sequence: CASSQDLGANSNQPQHF. CDR3 in DNA: TGCGCCAGCAGCCAAGATCTTGGGGCTAATAGCAATCAGCCCCAGCATTTT.

V gene TRBV5-3 combines with J gene TRBJ1-6; tentative D call: TRBD1 (5 bases). TRBV5-3 is an ORF, and what it does is uncertain. V lost 5 bases to trimming and J lost 9 bases, with 12 bases between them. This CDR3 has 13 residues. The CDR3 region has the DNA TGTGCCAGAAGAAAAGTCAGGGTTTCACCCCTCCACTTT. Its protein product is CARRKVRVSPLHF.

V usage is TRBV5-1 and J usage is TRBJ2-5, with TRBD1 as a possible D gene (5 bases). This CDR3 region has 16 residues. With 4 bases removed from V and 4 bases from J, the gap between germline ends came to 20 bases. CDR1 is SGHRS and CDR2 is YFSETQ in the germline V gene. This CDR3 reads CASSTTGLNSPETQYF. In DNA form, the CDR3 reads TGCGCCAGCAGCACCACAGGATTGAATTCCCCAGAGACCCAGTACTTC.

The rearrangement uses TRBV5-4 and TRBJ1-2; 8 bases map to TRBD1. The CDR3 consists of 16 residues. After removal of 1 base from V and 2 bases from J, the junction contained 7 bases not matched to a gene. In germline, CDR1 is SGHNT, CDR2 YYREEE (reference sequence). The CDR3 is CASSLPDRGSNYGYTF. The CDR3, as DNA: TGTGCCAGCAGCTTGCCCGACAGGGGATCGAACTATGGCTACACCTTC.

The rearrangement joins TRBV5-1 to TRBJ1-1; D remains unclear. This CDR3 has 17 amino acids. V lost 0 bases and J lost 1, with 16 bases in between. CDR1 is SGHRS, CDR2 YFSETQ, per germline. CDR3 amino acids: CASSLVPLGRGNTEAFF. CDR3 in DNA: TGCGCCAGCAGCTTGGTTCCCCTCGGACGGGGGAACACTGAAGCTTTCTTT.

This clone occurred once. V gene TRBV28 combines with J gene TRBJ1-6; 8 nucleotides align to TRBD1. CDR1 and CDR2 from the germline V gene are MDHEN and SYDVKM. This CDR3 has 11 residues. After removal of 6 bases from V and 18 bases from J, the junction contained 7 bases not matched to a gene. This chain's CDR3 is CASSSRQGTHF. The CDR3, as DNA: TGTGCCAGCAGCTCCAGACAGGGGACCCACTTT.